The clone carrying this TCR beta chain was detected a few times. The antigen is unknown. This sample was included in a study of T cell responses to AZD1222 COVID-19 vaccine. The method was immunoSEQ multiplex PCR; TCRdb's version includes in-frame clones alone and lacks a portion of them. The sample holds some 60,000 clones, roughly nine tenths seen once. Pooled together were second doses at about 4 or about 12 weeks. Germline V gene data show CDR1 as MNHEY and CDR2 as SVGEGT. This CDR3 has 15 amino acids. V was trimmed by 5 bases and J by 3 bases, leaving 14 bases between them. Findings and caveats of the study: Targets within unmutated variant regions were reportedly found for nearly half of spike-specific TCRs.

The TCR was taken from an adult who received the AZD1222 COVID-19 vaccine. This chain links TRBV6-2 or TRBV6-3 with TRBJ1-5; possibly TRBD1 for D (5 bases). The specimen was peripheral blood, collected 28 days after the second AZD1222 dose. CDR3 loop: CASSRGRQLNQPQHF. The CDR3 DNA sequence: TGTGCCAGCAGTAGGGGACGGCAGCTCAATCAGCCCCAGCATTTT.